The 16 T cell receptor beta chains in this list originate from one sample, sequenced in a study of molecular identifiers for immune sequencing clone quantification. MiXCR, run by TCRdb on the PCR reads, gives a single entry per CDR3 protein. The sample holds about 63,000 distinct CDR3 sequences; 15% to 20% are singletons and the top ten take under 1.5%. Sequenced input: naive CD8+ T cells from blood, with Jurkat cell RNA spiked in. Described subset: FACS-sorted CD8+CD4-CCR7+CD45RA+ naive T cells. These receptors were obtained from a human donor in good health. Some libraries in this study had Jurkat cell RNA spiked in.

This clonotype was found a few times. V is TRBV7-9 and J is TRBJ2-7, with 10 bases aligning to TRBD2. The V gene end was trimmed by 9 bases and the J gene end by 6 bases; junction bases not matched to a gene: 14. CDR3 size: 15 residues. CDR1 SEHNR and CDR2 FQNEAQ come from the germline V gene (reference sequence). Written as DNA, the CDR3 is TGTGCCAGTACTTGGACTAGCGGCCCACAGTTCGAGCAGTACTTC. Translated: CASTWTSGPQFEQYF. Based on the CDR3 plus reference TRBV7-9 and TRBJ2-7, the full variable domain is DTGVSQNPRHKITKRGQNVTFRCDPISEHNRLYWYRQTLGQGPEFLTYFQNEAQLEKSRLLSDRFSAERPKGSFSTLEIQRTEQGDSAMYLCASTWTSGPQFEQYFGPGTRLTVT.

This clonotype was counted only a few times. A single base separates this from a much larger clone, so it may be a read error. This CDR3 is CASSDGGSTTDTQYF. CDR3 coding DNA: TGTGCCAGCAGTGACGGCGGGAGTACCACAGATACGCAGTATTTT. V usage is TRBV6-4 and J usage is TRBJ2-3, with 7 bases aligning to TRBD2. Unmatched junction bases numbered 4, after V lost 2 bases and J lost 2 bases. The germline V gene encodes CDR1 MRHNA and CDR2 SNTAGT. The CDR3 runs 15 residues.

This clonotype has ten or more counts. The rearrangement links TRBV20-1 to TRBJ2-3; D may be TRBD1 (5 bases). Germline V CDR1 and CDR2: DFQATT, SNEGSKA (reference sequence). This CDR3 spans 13 amino acids. V lost 6 bases to trimming and J lost 7 bases, with 17 bases between them. CDR3 residues: CSASPRDSYTQYF. For the CDR3, the DNA is TGCAGTGCCTCACCCCGAGACAGCTATACGCAGTATTTT.

Comment on this clonotype: A clone one base away is much larger, so this may be a read error. CDR3 nucleotides: TGTGCCTGGAAAAGGATGGGTATCACAGATACGCAGTATTTT. Its protein is CAWKRMGITDTQYF. The rearrangement joins TRBV30 to TRBJ2-3; no clear D gene. V shed 4 bases and J shed 2 bases, with 13 bases lying between them. CDR3 length: 14 amino acids. The germline gives CDR1 GTSNPN, CDR2 SVGIG (reference sequence).

This clonotype came up a few times. The rearrangement uses TRBV29-1 and TRBJ2-7; 7 bases match TRBD1. The CDR3 sequence is 13 residues long. J gave up 3 bases and V 5 bases, and 7 bases lay outside the gene matches. Looked up from germline, CDR1 is SQVTM and CDR2 is ANQGSEA. The CDR3 region has the DNA TGCAGCGTTCTTCCGGGACAGAGCTACGAGCAGTACTTC. Encoded protein: CSVLPGQSYEQYF.

This chain links TRBV6-2 or TRBV6-3 with TRBJ2-7; no clear D. The CDR3 is 11 amino acids. The germline V gene encodes CDR1 MNHEY and CDR2 SVGEGT. V lost 2 bases, J lost 9 bases, and 8 bases lay in between. The CDR3 nucleotides read TGTGCCAGCAGTTACAGACGCGGGCAGTACTTC. Translated: CASSYRRGQYF.

The chain joins TRBV27 to TRBJ2-7, with 10 bases fitting TRBD2. The CDR3 runs 15 residues. Germline V gives CDR1 MNHEY, CDR2 SMNVEV (reference sequence). V was pared by 7 bases and J by 2 bases, with 8 bases of the junction left unmatched. DNA of the CDR3: TGTGCCAGCACCCCGCTAGCGGGAGCCACCTACGAGCAGTACTTC. Translated: CASTPLAGATYEQYF.

This clonotype has at least ten counts. The chain couples TRBV5-1 to TRBJ1-1, with D possibly matching TRBD1 (6 bases). Germline lookup yields CDR1 SGHRS and CDR2 YFSETQ. V shed 3 bases and J shed 4 bases, with 25 bases lying between them. CDR3 length equals 18 residues. The CDR3 nucleotides read TGCGCCAGCAGCTCCCCCGGGTCAGGGGACCCACGGGGCACTGAAGCTTTCTTT. Its translation is CASSSPGSGDPRGTEAFF.

The rearrangement links TRBV2 to TRBJ2-2, with 7 bases aligning to TRBD2. The ends lost 3 bases at V and 3 bases at J; junction bases unmatched: 10. CDR3 length equals 17 residues. The germline V gene encodes CDR1 SNHLY and CDR2 FYNNEI. This chain's CDR3 is CASSDPGLAVDTGELFF. The DNA of the CDR3 is TGTGCCAGCAGTGACCCTGGGCTAGCGGTAGACACCGGGGAGCTGTTTTTT. Full variable domain (outside the CDR3, taken from reference TRBV2 and TRBJ2-2): EPEVTQTPSHQVTQMGQEVILRCVPISNHLYFYWYRQILGQKVEFLVSFYNNEISEKSEIFDDQFSVERPDGSNFTLKIRSTKLEDSAMYFCASSDPGLAVDTGELFFGEGSRLTVL.

There are a few counts of this clonotype. The conserved phenylalanine or tryptophan normally closing the CDR3 is absent here, so this likely arose from a read error. The chain is built from TRBV7-3 and TRBJ2-1; D is possibly TRBD2 (5 bases). CDR1 and CDR2 from the germline V gene are SGHTA and FQGTGA. Trimming cost V 3 bases and J 6 bases, with 15 bases left between them. This CDR3 is built from 15 residues. CDR3 coding DNA: TGTGCCAGCAGCTTTAACCCGACCGGACTCAATGAGCAGTTCTCC. It specifies CASSFNPTGLNEQFS.

This clonotype has a handful of counts. The chain recombines TRBV19 with TRBJ2-1; D unclear. V was cut by 1 base and J by 7 bases, with 8 bases left in between. CDR3 length equals 13 residues. CDR1 and CDR2 from the germline V gene are LNHDA and SQIVND (reference sequence). The CDR3 sequence: CASSIGPTNEQFF. DNA for the CDR3: TGTGCCAGTAGTATAGGACCTACTAATGAGCAGTTCTTC.

This clonotype has at least ten counts. This chain links TRBV7-6 with TRBJ2-7, with D possibly TRBD1 on 6 matching bases. V was pared by 8 bases and J by 6 bases, with 14 bases between. Germline V gives CDR1 SGHVS, CDR2 FNYEAQ. There are 12 residues in the CDR3. CDR3 loop: CASARKGGEQYF. In DNA form, the CDR3 reads TGTGCCAGCGCCCGGAAAGGGGGCGAGCAGTACTTC.

This clonotype was recorded at least ten times. V is TRBV20-1 and J is TRBJ2-7; D not certain. This CDR3 spans 13 amino acids. Germline V lookup: CDR1 DFQATT, CDR2 SNEGSKA (reference sequence). V gave up 1 base and J gave up 1 base, with 8 bases separating them. The CDR3 region is CSARVRYSYEQYF. CDR3 bases: TGCAGTGCTAGAGTTAGATATTCCTACGAGCAGTACTTC.

This clonotype was recorded at least ten times. The CDR3: CATVGVNNEQFF. The CDR3 DNA follows: TGTGCCACCGTTGGAGTTAACAATGAGCAGTTCTTC. The chain is built from TRBV24-1 and TRBJ2-1; no clear D gene. The V end lost 9 bases, the J end lost 5 bases, and 10 bases lay between the germline ends. The CDR3 runs 12 residues. Germline values: CDR1 KGHDR, CDR2 SFDVKD.

In this sample, this clonotype turned up a few times. The chain links TRBV4-1 to TRBJ2-1, with TRBD2 matching 11 bases. The CDR3 has 16 amino acids. V trimming: 2 bases; J trimming: 5 bases; junction bases outside the gene matches: 5. The germline V gene has CDR1 MGHRA and CDR2 YSYEKL. The CDR3 nucleotides read TGCGCCAGCAGCCAATTGGGGACTAGCGGCAACAATGAGCAGTTCTTC. Translated, it gives CASSQLGTSGNNEQFF.

This clonotype was counted many times. This chain uses TRBV6-5 with TRBJ1-1; D gene unclear. CDR1 is MNHEY and CDR2 is SVGAGI in the germline V gene. V lost 2 bases, J lost 4 bases, and 8 bases lay in between. The CDR3 loop spans 13 amino acids. The CDR3 reads CASSYGEITEAFF. For the CDR3, the DNA is TGTGCCAGCAGTTACGGGGAGATCACTGAAGCTTTCTTT.